This passage covers 10 T cell receptor beta chains from one sample sequenced in a study of cytomegalovirus exposure and HLA in healthy donors. PCR used 60 Vbeta primers and 13 Jbeta primers. Data came from immunoSEQ multiplex PCR; TCRdb stores just in-frame clones and leaves some out. Altogether 60,000 to 75,000 clones are present, 60% to 80% being singletons, with the ten largest covering 9% to 14%. Material for sequencing was PBMCs. The receptor set was obtained from a woman aged 40 to 55 in good health and CMV-seropositive.

This chain links TRBV4-2 with TRBJ1-5; possibly TRBD1 for D (5 bases). From germline, CDR1 is LGHNA and CDR2 YNFKEQ. This CDR3 spans 13 amino acids. V was shortened by 2 bases and J by 6 bases, with 8 bases between the two germline ends. CDR3 sequence: CASSQIGGQPQHF. The DNA of the CDR3 is TGTGCCAGCAGCCAAATCGGGGGTCAGCCCCAGCATTTT.

The genes are TRBV7-8 and TRBJ1-1, with 9 bases that match TRBD1. There are 16 residues in the CDR3. The trim removed 3 bases at V and 1 base at J, leaving 6 bases unmatched. The germline gives CDR1 SGHVS, CDR2 FQNEAQ. Here the CDR3 reads CASSLGTGSPNTEAFF. CDR3 DNA: TGTGCCAGCAGCTTGGGGACAGGGTCACCGAACACTGAAGCTTTCTTT.

The chain has TRBV15 and TRBJ2-7; maybe TRBD1 (6 bases). The V end lost 1 base, the J end lost 2 bases, and 15 bases lay between the germline ends. The CDR3 is 16 amino acids. Per the germline V gene, CDR1 is LNHNV and CDR2 is YYDKDF (reference sequence). The CDR3 reads CATSRARRQETYEQYF. The CDR3, as DNA: TGTGCCACCAGCAGAGCACGTAGACAGGAAACCTACGAGCAGTACTTC.

This rearrangement joins TRBV6-1 to TRBJ2-7, with 16 bases matching TRBD2. J was trimmed by 5 bases and V by 3 bases; bases with no gene match: 4. This CDR3 is 16 amino acids long. CDR1 MNHNS and CDR2 SASEGT come from the germline V gene. CDR3: CASSEGLAGGRNEQYF. In DNA form, the CDR3 reads TGTGCCAGCAGTGAGGGACTAGCGGGGGGGCGAAACGAGCAGTACTTC.

This clone was seen a single time. The chain is built from TRBV5-6 and TRBJ1-5, with 9 bases identical to TRBD1. Germline trimming cut 4 bases from V and 4 bases from J; bases unmatched to any gene: 6. Per the germline V gene, CDR1 is SGHDT and CDR2 is YYEEEE. The CDR3 contains 15 residues. The DNA for the CDR3 is TGTGCCAGCAGCCTACAGGGGGCGGCGAATCAGCCCCAGCATTTT. The encoded protein is CASSLQGAANQPQHF.

As for this clone: One end of the junction is discordant with germline, which a read error may explain. The V call is TRBV6-5, the J call TRBJ1-6; no clear D. CDR1 is MNHEY, CDR2 SVGAGI, per germline. This CDR3 contains 15 residues. The CDR3 coding sequence is TGTGCCAGCAGTCCGGCGGAGATATATAATTCACCCCTCCGCTTT. As protein: CASSPAEIYNSPLRF.

V gene TRBV4-2 combines with J gene TRBJ2-1; TRBD2 matches 8 bases. The J segment lost 6 bases and the V segment lost 2 bases, leaving 9 bases of the junction unmatched. Germline CDR1 is LGHNA and CDR2 is YNFKEQ. The length of the CDR3 is 16 residues. In DNA, the CDR3 is TGTGCCAGCAGCCAACGCCTCTCGGGGGGGGCCAATGAGCAGTTCTTC. Translated: CASSQRLSGGANEQFF.

The chain couples TRBV5-1 to TRBJ1-1, with 8 bases lining up with TRBD1. This CDR3 is built from 15 residues. In germline, CDR1 is SGHRS, CDR2 YFSETQ. The junction had 7 bases not matched to a gene; V was cut back by 2 bases and J by 4 bases. CDR3 sequence: CASSLNPGGLTEAFF. CDR3 nucleotides: TGCGCCAGCAGCTTAAATCCAGGGGGCCTCACTGAAGCTTTCTTT. Full variable domain (rest looked up from reference TRBV5-1 and TRBJ1-1): KAGVTQTPRYLIKTRGQQVTLSCSPISGHRSVSWYQQTPGQGLQFLFEYFSETQRNKGNFPGRFSGRQFSNSRSEMNVSTLELGDSALYLCASSLNPGGLTEAFFGQGTRLTVV.

This clone has just a few counts. The chain uses TRBV7-9 and TRBJ2-6; D gene unclear. This CDR3 is built from 16 residues. CDR1 and CDR2 (germline): SEHNR, FQNEAQ (reference sequence). V lost 5 bases to trimming and J lost 2 bases, with 13 bases between them. The CDR3 nucleotides read TGTGCCAGCAGCAATAGTCCCCTAGCTGGGGCCAACGTCCTGACTTTC. Residues: CASSNSPLAGANVLTF.

This chain joins TRBV30 and TRBJ2-2; 11 bases match TRBD1. Germline CDR1 GTSNPN, CDR2 SVGIG (reference sequence). V lost 0 bases to trimming and J lost 5 bases; unmatched junction nucleotides: 5. The length of the CDR3 is 16 residues. The DNA of the CDR3 is TGTGCCTGGAGTGTACGGGGACAGGGGGATACCGGGGAGCTGTTTTTT. Protein product: CAWSVRGQGDTGELFF.